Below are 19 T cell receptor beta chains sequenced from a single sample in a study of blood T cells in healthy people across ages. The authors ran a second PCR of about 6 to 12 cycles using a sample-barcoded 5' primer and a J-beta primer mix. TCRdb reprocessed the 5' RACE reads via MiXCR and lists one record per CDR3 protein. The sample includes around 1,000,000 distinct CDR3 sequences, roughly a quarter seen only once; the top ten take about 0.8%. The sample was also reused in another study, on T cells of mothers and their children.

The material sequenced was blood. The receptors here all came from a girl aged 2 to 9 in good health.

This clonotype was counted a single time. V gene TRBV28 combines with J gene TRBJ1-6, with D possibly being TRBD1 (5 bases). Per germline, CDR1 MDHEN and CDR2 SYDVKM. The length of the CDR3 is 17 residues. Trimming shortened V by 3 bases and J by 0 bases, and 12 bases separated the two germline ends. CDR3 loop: CASSFIYDSSYNSPLHF. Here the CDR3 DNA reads TGTGCCAGCAGTTTTATATATGACAGCTCCTATAATTCACCCCTCCACTTT.

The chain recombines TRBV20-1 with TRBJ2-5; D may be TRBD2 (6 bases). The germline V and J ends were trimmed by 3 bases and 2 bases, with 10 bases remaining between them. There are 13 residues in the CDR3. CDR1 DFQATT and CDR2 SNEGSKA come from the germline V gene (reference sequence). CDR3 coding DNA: TGCAGTGCTAGGATTAGCGGACAAGAGACCCAGTACTTC. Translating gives CSARISGQETQYF.

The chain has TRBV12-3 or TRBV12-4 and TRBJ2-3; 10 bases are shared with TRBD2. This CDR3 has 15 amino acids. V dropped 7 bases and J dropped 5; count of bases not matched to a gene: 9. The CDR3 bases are TGTGCCAGCATTCCTAGCGGGAGTCTGTTAGATACGCAGTATTTT. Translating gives CASIPSGSLLDTQYF.

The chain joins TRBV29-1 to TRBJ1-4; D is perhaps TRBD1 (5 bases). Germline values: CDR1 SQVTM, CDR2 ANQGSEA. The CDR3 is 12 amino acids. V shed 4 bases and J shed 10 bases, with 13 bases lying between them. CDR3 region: CSVGSQGGKLFF. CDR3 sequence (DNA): TGCAGCGTTGGTAGCCAGGGAGGAAAACTGTTTTTT.

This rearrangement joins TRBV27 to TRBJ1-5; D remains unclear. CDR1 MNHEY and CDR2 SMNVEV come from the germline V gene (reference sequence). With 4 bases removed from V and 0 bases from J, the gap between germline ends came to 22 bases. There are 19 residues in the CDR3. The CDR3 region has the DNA TGTGCCAGCAGTTCCTACGAGACTCAAGGACGGGATAGCAATCAGCCCCAGCATTTT. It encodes CASSSYETQGRDSNQPQHF.

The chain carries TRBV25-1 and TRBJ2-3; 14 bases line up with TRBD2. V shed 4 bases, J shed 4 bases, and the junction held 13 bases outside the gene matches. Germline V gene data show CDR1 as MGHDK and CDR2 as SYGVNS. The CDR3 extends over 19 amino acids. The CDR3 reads CASSGRRGLAGVLADTQYF. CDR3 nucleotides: TGTGCCAGCAGTGGTAGGAGGGGACTAGCGGGAGTTTTGGCAGATACGCAGTATTTT.

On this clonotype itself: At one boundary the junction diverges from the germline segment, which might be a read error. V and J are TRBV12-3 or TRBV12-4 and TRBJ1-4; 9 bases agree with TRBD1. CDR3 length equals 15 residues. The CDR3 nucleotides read TGTGCCAGCAGAGAACAGGGGGCAACTAATGAAAAACTGCTTTTT. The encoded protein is CASREQGATNEKLLF.

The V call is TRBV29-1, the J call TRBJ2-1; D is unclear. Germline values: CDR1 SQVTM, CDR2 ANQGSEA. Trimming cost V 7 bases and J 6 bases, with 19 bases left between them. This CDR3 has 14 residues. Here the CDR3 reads CSGLSLSLGNEQFF. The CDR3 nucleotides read TGCAGCGGTTTATCACTGTCCCTAGGCAATGAGCAGTTCTTC.

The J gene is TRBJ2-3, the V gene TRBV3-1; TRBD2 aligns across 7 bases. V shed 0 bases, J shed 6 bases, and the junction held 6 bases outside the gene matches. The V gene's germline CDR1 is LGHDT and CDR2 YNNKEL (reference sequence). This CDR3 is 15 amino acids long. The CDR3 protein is CASSQDLGGEDTQYF. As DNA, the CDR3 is TGTGCCAGCAGCCAAGATCTTGGGGGGGAGGATACGCAGTATTTT.

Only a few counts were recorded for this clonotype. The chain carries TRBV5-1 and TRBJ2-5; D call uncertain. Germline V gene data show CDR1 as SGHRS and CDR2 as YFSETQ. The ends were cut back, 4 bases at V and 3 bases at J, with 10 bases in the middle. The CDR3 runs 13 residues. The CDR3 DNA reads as TGCGCCAGCAGCATGACTGAGAAAGAGACCCAGTACTTC. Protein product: CASSMTEKETQYF.

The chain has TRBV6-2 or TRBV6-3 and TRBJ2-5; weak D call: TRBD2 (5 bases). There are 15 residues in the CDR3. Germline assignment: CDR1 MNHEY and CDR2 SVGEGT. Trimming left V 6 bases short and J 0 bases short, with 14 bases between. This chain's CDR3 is CASSWTATYQETQYF. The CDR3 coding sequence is TGTGCCAGCAGCTGGACTGCGACGTACCAAGAGACCCAGTACTTC.

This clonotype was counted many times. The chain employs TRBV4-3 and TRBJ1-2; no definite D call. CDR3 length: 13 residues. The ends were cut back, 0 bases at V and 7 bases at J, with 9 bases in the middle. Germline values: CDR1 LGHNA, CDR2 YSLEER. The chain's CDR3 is CASSQEIRVGYTF. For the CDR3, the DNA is TGCGCCAGCAGCCAAGAAATTAGGGTTGGCTACACCTTC.

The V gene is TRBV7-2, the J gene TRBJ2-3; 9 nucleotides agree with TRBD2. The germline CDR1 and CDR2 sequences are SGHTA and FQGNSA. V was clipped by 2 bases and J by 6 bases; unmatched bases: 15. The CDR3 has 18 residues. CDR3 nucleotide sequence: TGTGCCAGCAGCTTACAAAGCGGGGGGCCGTTAGGTACGGATACGCAGTATTTT. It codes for CASSLQSGGPLGTDTQYF.

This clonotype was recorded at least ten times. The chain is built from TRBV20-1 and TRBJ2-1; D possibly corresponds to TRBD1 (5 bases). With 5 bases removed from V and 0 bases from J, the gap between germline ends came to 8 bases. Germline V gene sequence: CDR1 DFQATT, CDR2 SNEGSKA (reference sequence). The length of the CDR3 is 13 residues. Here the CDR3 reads CSARQSSYNEQFF. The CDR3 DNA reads TGCAGTGCTCGACAGAGCTCCTACAATGAGCAGTTCTTC.

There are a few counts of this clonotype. The CDR3: CASREDTGELFF. The CDR3 DNA reads as TGTGCCAGCAGAGAGGACACCGGGGAGCTGTTTTTT. The genes are TRBV6-6 and TRBJ2-2; D unresolved. In germline, CDR1 is MNHNY, CDR2 SVGAGI (reference sequence). Trimming took 6 bases from V and 3 from J, leaving 5 bases between them. The CDR3 runs 12 residues.

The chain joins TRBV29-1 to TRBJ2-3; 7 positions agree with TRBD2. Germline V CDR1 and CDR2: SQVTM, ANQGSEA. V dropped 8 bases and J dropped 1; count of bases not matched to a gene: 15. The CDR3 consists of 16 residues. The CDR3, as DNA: TGCAGCTTTCGTGGGGGTGGGGGGGTCGGCACAGATACGCAGTATTTT. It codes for CSFRGGGGVGTDTQYF.

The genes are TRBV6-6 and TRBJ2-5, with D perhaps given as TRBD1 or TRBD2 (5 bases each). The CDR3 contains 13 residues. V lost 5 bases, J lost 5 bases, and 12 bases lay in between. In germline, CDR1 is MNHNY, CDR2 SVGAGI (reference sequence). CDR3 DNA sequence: TGTGCCAGCAGTGGGGACCAAATGGAGACCCAGTACTTC. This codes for CASSGDQMETQYF.

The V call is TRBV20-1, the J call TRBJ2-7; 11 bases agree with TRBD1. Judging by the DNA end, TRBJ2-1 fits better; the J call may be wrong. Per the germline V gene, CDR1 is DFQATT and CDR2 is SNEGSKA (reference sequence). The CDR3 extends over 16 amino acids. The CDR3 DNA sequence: TGCAGTGCTAGAGGAAGTAAGGACAGGGGGCTCATTGAGCAGTTCTTC. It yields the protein CSARGSKDRGLIEQFF.

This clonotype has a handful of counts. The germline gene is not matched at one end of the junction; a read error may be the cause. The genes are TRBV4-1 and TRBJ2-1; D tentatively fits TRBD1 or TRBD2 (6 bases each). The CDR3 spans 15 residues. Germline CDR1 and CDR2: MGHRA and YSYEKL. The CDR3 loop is CASNQDGGGTNEQFF. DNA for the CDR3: TGCGCCAGCAACCAAGATGGGGGCGGGACGAATGAGCAGTTCTTC.